A single sample is the source of the 18 T cell receptor beta chains below, sequenced in a study of cytomegalovirus exposure and HLA in healthy donors. Primers for the PCR totalled 60 Vbeta and 13 Jbeta. Data came from immunoSEQ multiplex PCR; TCRdb stores just in-frame clones and leaves some out. The sample data list roughly 120,000 clones. Sequencing was performed on PBMCs. The source of these receptors is a man in his thirties or forties in good health and CMV-seronegative.

J is TRBJ1-2 and V is TRBV6-5, with 8 bases matching TRBD1. The CDR3 length is 14 residues. J gave up 9 bases and V 4 bases, and 10 bases lay outside the gene matches. Germline V gene data show CDR1 as MNHEY and CDR2 as SVGAGI. The CDR3 DNA sequence: TGTGCCAGCAGTTTCAACCAGGGGGCGCTTAGCTACACCTTC. Encoded protein: CASSFNQGALSYTF.

This CDR3 is CASSQDSSPEAFF. CDR3 bases: TGCGCCAGCAGCCAAGACTCCAGTCCTGAAGCTTTCTTT. The chain couples TRBV4-1 to TRBJ1-1; D gene uncertain. The germline V gene has CDR1 MGHRA and CDR2 YSYEKL. V lost 0 bases and J 6 bases, leaving 8 bases between the germline ends. This CDR3 is built from 13 residues.

This chain joins TRBV7-2 and TRBJ2-3; 10 bases align to TRBD2. With 6 bases clipped from V and 0 bases from J, the junction kept 0 bases outside the gene matches. Germline assignment: CDR1 SGHTA and CDR2 FQGNSA. This CDR3 is built from 14 residues. As DNA, the CDR3 is TGTGCCAGCAGACTAGCGGGGAGCACAGATACGCAGTATTTT. It is translated as CASRLAGSTDTQYF.

V usage is TRBV28 and J usage is TRBJ2-7; 7 bases map to TRBD1. This CDR3 comprises 14 residues. The V gene's germline CDR1 is MDHEN and CDR2 SYDVKM. Trimming at V came to 6 bases and at J to 5 bases, leaving 10 bases not matched to a gene. The DNA for the CDR3 is TGTGCCAGCAGCGAGAGGGACAGTCGGGACGAGCAGTACTTC. It is translated as CASSERDSRDEQYF.

This sequence joins TRBV5-1 and TRBJ2-1; perhaps TRBD2 as D (6 bases). This CDR3 has 16 amino acids. Germline-derived CDR1 and CDR2 are SGHRS and YFSETQ. Deletions cut 0 bases from V and 7 bases from J, with 17 bases between. The DNA for the CDR3 is TGCGCCAGCAGCTTGGTACGGGAGCATGCGTTGAATGAGCAGTTCTTC. Translated, it gives CASSLVREHALNEQFF.

The rearrangement uses TRBV4-1 and TRBJ2-1; D gene uncertain. The V gene lost 0 bases and the J gene lost 3 bases, with 12 bases spanning the gap. From germline, CDR1 is MGHRA and CDR2 YSYEKL. This CDR3 comprises 16 residues. CDR3 sequence: CASSQEFLTDYNEQFF. DNA for the CDR3: TGCGCCAGCAGCCAAGAATTTCTAACAGACTACAATGAGCAGTTCTTC.

The rearrangement links TRBV19 to TRBJ2-1, with TRBD2 matching over 13 bases. Germline CDR1 is LNHDA and CDR2 is SQIVND (reference sequence). J was trimmed by 6 bases and V by 0 bases; bases with no gene match: 2. The CDR3 has 16 amino acids. CDR3 region: CASSIELAGGPNEQFF. CDR3 DNA sequence: TGTGCCAGTAGTATAGAACTAGCGGGAGGGCCCAATGAGCAGTTCTTC. The full variable domain, rest sourced from reference TRBV19 and TRBJ2-1, is DGGITQSPKYLFRKEGQNVTLSCEQNLNHDAMYWYRQDPGQGLRLIYYSQIVNDFQKGDIAEGYSVSREKKESFPLTVTSAQKNPTAFYLCASSIELAGGPNEQFFGPGTRLTVL.

CDR3 residues: CAWSTRGGTEAFF. CDR3 nucleotides: TGTGCCTGGAGTACAAGGGGAGGCACTGAAGCTTTCTTT. This sequence joins TRBV30 and TRBJ1-1; D possibly corresponds to TRBD1 (5 bases). The germline gives CDR1 GTSNPN, CDR2 SVGIG (reference sequence). The ends were cut back, 2 bases at V and 4 bases at J, with 11 bases in the middle. The CDR3 is 13 residues long.

The gene calls are TRBV6-6 and TRBJ1-5; TRBD1 agrees at 7 bases. This CDR3 comprises 14 residues. J lost 7 bases, V lost 5 bases, and 8 bases had no gene match. Per germline, CDR1 MNHNY and CDR2 SVGAGI (reference sequence). CDR3 in DNA: TGTGCCAGCAGTACTCGACAGGGTGGACAGCCCCAGCATTTT. Amino acids: CASSTRQGGQPQHF.

The CDR3: CASSVRQGATYEQYF. In nucleotides, the CDR3 is TGTGCCAGCAGTGTTCGACAGGGGGCGACCTACGAGCAGTACTTC. The chain employs TRBV6-1 and TRBJ2-7, with TRBD1 matching over 10 bases. With 4 bases clipped from V and 2 bases from J, the junction kept 5 bases outside the gene matches. From germline, CDR1 is MNHNS and CDR2 SASEGT. The CDR3 consists of 15 residues.

This chain uses TRBV7-2 with TRBJ2-7; 12 bases align to TRBD2. The V gene end was trimmed by 5 bases and the J gene end by 7 bases; junction bases not matched to a gene: 6. Germline V CDR1 and CDR2: SGHTA, FQGNSA. This CDR3 comprises 14 residues. CDR3 DNA sequence: TGTGCCAGCAGCCCAGGACTAGCGGGAAGGGAGCAGTACTTC. The encoded protein is CASSPGLAGREQYF.

The V call is TRBV11-3, the J call TRBJ2-2, with 11 bases that match TRBD2. V gave up 5 bases and J gave up 1 base; unmatched junction bases: 9. Germline CDR1 reads SGHNT; CDR2 reads YENEEA. The CDR3 is 18 amino acids. The CDR3: CASSDGTSGGENTGELFF. The DNA for the CDR3 is TGTGCCAGCAGCGACGGGACTAGCGGAGGGGAGAACACCGGGGAGCTGTTTTTT.

V is TRBV7-2 and J is TRBJ1-2; D gene ambiguous. The germline V gene encodes CDR1 SGHTA and CDR2 FQGNSA. The V end lost 5 bases, the J end lost 6 bases, and 25 bases lay between the germline ends. The CDR3 is made up of 17 amino acids. This chain's CDR3 is CASSISAREEGGNGYTF. DNA of the CDR3: TGTGCCAGCAGCATCTCGGCCCGAGAGGAAGGTGGAAATGGCTACACCTTC.

This rearrangement joins TRBV5-1 to TRBJ2-1; D is perhaps TRBD1 (6 bases). The V gene's germline CDR1 is SGHRS and CDR2 YFSETQ. This CDR3 has 15 amino acids. V was pared by 4 bases and J by 0 bases, with 11 bases between. This CDR3 is CASSGDTRSYNEQFF. CDR3 sequence (DNA): TGCGCCAGCAGCGGGGACACCCGCTCCTACAATGAGCAGTTCTTC.

The rearrangement links TRBV11-1 to TRBJ2-3, with a possible D match to TRBD1 (5 bases). Trimming pared 7 bases from V and 6 bases from J, leaving 11 bases between. This CDR3 region has 12 residues. Germline CDR1 is SGHAT and CDR2 is FQDESV (reference sequence). CDR3 region: CASTPNRDTQYF. In nucleotides, the CDR3 is TGTGCCAGCACCCCCAACAGGGATACGCAGTATTTT.

The genes are TRBV5-1 and TRBJ2-1; 11 bases agree with TRBD2. Germline CDR1 reads SGHRS; CDR2 reads YFSETQ. CDR3 size: 15 residues. Trimming at V came to 4 bases and at J to 5 bases, leaving 5 bases not matched to a gene. The CDR3 loop reads CASSVLAGGDNEQFF. The CDR3 coding sequence is TGCGCCAGCAGCGTGCTAGCGGGAGGAGACAATGAGCAGTTCTTC.

The chain's CDR3 is CASSRSLRQGAKAFF. CDR3 in DNA: TGTGCCAGCAGCCGCTCCCTCCGACAGGGGGCGAAAGCTTTCTTT. The J gene is TRBJ1-1, the V gene TRBV28; 10 bases are shared with TRBD1. Trimming removed 6 bases from V and 9 bases from J; junction bases left unmatched: 13. The CDR3 consists of 15 residues. Germline values: CDR1 MDHEN, CDR2 SYDVKM. The full variable domain, in which reference TRBV28 and TRBJ1-1 provide the parts outside the CDR3, is DVKVTQSSRYLVKRTGEKVFLECVQDMDHENMFWYRQDPGLGLRLIYFSYDVKMKEKGDIPEGYSVSREKKERFSLILESASTNQTSMYLCASSRSLRQGAKAFFGQGTRLTVV.

The chain employs TRBV5-1 and TRBJ1-1, with a weak D call TRBD1 (5 bases). V was pared by 3 bases and J by 5 bases, with 14 bases between. CDR1 SGHRS and CDR2 YFSETQ come from the germline V gene. The CDR3 runs to 14 residues. This chain's CDR3 is CASSSAGYRTEAFF. DNA for the CDR3: TGCGCCAGCAGCTCCGCAGGGTATCGTACTGAAGCTTTCTTT. Filled out from reference TRBV5-1 and TRBJ1-1, the complete variable domain reads KAGVTQTPRYLIKTRGQQVTLSCSPISGHRSVSWYQQTPGQGLQFLFEYFSETQRNKGNFPGRFSGRQFSNSRSEMNVSTLELGDSALYLCASSSAGYRTEAFFGQGTRLTVV.